The 5 T cell receptor beta chains listed next were all sequenced from one sample in a study of cytomegalovirus exposure and HLA in healthy donors. Clones were sequenced by immunoSEQ multiplex PCR, and TCRdb holds only the in-frame ones, with some missing. Of some 310,000 clones listed, roughly 87% are singletons. Input material: PBMCs. These receptors all stem from a man aged 30-40 years in good health and CMV-seronegative.

This clone has more than one count but fewer than ten. The chain recombines TRBV27 with TRBJ2-7; TRBD2 is a possible D gene (5 bases). The V end lost 4 bases, the J end lost 7 bases, and 11 bases lay between the germline ends. CDR3 length: 12 amino acids. The germline gives CDR1 MNHEY, CDR2 SMNVEV (reference sequence). CDR3 coding DNA: TGTGCCAGCAGTTCACCCGGGGTTGAGCAGTACTTC. As protein: CASSSPGVEQYF.

The chain joins TRBV19 to TRBJ2-7, with a weak D call TRBD1 (6 bases). The CDR3 sequence is 14 residues long. V was shortened by 4 bases and J by 1 base, with 11 bases between the two germline ends. In germline, CDR1 is LNHDA, CDR2 SQIVND (reference sequence). The CDR3 loop is CASSSTGLSYEQYF. CDR3 DNA sequence: TGTGCCAGTAGTAGCACAGGGCTGTCCTACGAGCAGTACTTC.

This clone was observed a handful of times. The chain carries TRBV5-6 and TRBJ2-7; D remains unclear. The CDR3 spans 15 residues. Trimming stripped 1 base from V and 3 bases from J, with 14 bases between. Germline V CDR1 and CDR2: SGHDT, YYEEEE. As DNA, the CDR3 is TGTGCCAGCAGCTTGAGGCGGCAGTCGATCTACGAGCAGTACTTC. This sequence encodes CASSLRRQSIYEQYF.

A note on this clone: Other DNA sequences within the sample encode an identical CDR3. This rearrangement joins TRBV5-1 to TRBJ1-5; tentative D call: TRBD1 (5 bases). The germline V gene has CDR1 SGHRS and CDR2 YFSETQ. The CDR3 spans 15 residues. The germline V and J ends were trimmed by 0 bases and 6 bases, with 13 bases remaining between them. The CDR3 DNA is TGCGCCAGCAGCTTGGCGGGTGGGGCGACTCAGCCCCAGCATTTT. Its translation: CASSLAGGATQPQHF.

The chain couples TRBV7-8 to TRBJ2-5, with D perhaps matching TRBD2 (5 bases). V lost 1 base to trimming and J lost 3 bases, with 9 bases between them. Germline V gene data show CDR1 as SGHVS and CDR2 as FQNEAQ. There are 14 residues in the CDR3. CDR3 region: CASSLGLTKETQYF. For the CDR3, the DNA is TGTGCCAGCAGCTTAGGACTAACGAAAGAGACCCAGTACTTC. The variable domain in full, completed from reference TRBV7-8 and TRBJ2-5, reads GAGVSQSPRYKVAKRGQDVALRCDPISGHVSLFWYQQALGQGPEFLTYFQNEAQLDKSGLPSDRFFAERPEGSVSTLKIQRTQQEDSAVYLCASSLGLTKETQYFGPGTRLLVL.